The 25 T cell receptor beta chains reported below all come from one sample, sequenced in a study of control samples from healthy donors and cancer patients. The assay was immunoSEQ multiplex PCR, and TCRdb's table has in-frame clones only and misses some. The sample carries over 100,000 clones, 88% recorded once. Specimen: blood. The source is a middle-aged man in good health.

The J gene is TRBJ1-1, the V gene TRBV30; D uncertain. Germline CDR1 GTSNPN, CDR2 SVGIG (reference sequence). V was pared by 1 base and J by 0 bases, with 3 bases between. The CDR3 loop spans 12 amino acids. The CDR3 protein is CAWSGMNTEAFF. As DNA, the CDR3 is TGTGCCTGGAGTGGGATGAACACTGAAGCTTTCTTT.

The CDR3 reads CASSVGGELGNQPQHF. Written as DNA, the CDR3 is TGTGCCAGCAGCGTAGGTGGGGAGCTGGGAAATCAGCCCCAGCATTTT. The chain combines TRBV9 with TRBJ1-5; D is uncertain. Trimming removed 0 bases at V and 4 bases at J, with 14 bases between. Per the germline V gene, CDR1 is SGDLS and CDR2 is YYNGEE. This CDR3 spans 16 amino acids.

This rearrangement joins TRBV29-1 to TRBJ1-2, with 7 bases that match TRBD1. This CDR3 region has 16 residues. J gave up 4 bases and V 0 bases, and 11 bases lay outside the gene matches. Per germline, CDR1 SQVTM and CDR2 ANQGSEA. The CDR3 sequence: CSVEERGLHGSYGYTF. In DNA form, the CDR3 reads TGCAGCGTTGAAGAGAGGGGGCTTCACGGAAGCTATGGCTACACCTTC.

Only a few counts were recorded for this clone. The chain recombines TRBV9 with TRBJ2-1, with a weak D call TRBD1 (5 bases). The CDR3 totals 13 residues. Germline V gene sequence: CDR1 SGDLS, CDR2 YYNGEE. The V end was cut by 0 bases, the J end by 5 bases, with 6 bases between. CDR3 sequence (DNA): TGTGCCAGCAGCGTAGGGACAAACAATGAGCAGTTCTTC. This encodes CASSVGTNNEQFF.

V gene TRBV19 combines with J gene TRBJ2-7; D may be TRBD2 (5 bases). Germline V gene lookup returns CDR1 LNHDA and CDR2 SQIVND (reference sequence). The V and J ends lost 5 bases and 0 bases respectively, with 17 bases between them. This CDR3 region has 16 residues. The CDR3 protein is CASSPSSIARSYEQYF. In DNA, the CDR3 is TGTGCCAGTAGTCCAAGCAGTATAGCGCGCTCCTACGAGCAGTACTTC.

V is TRBV5-1 and J is TRBJ1-3; D uncertain. Trimming took 6 bases from V and 4 from J, leaving 5 bases between them. The CDR3 runs to 11 residues. The germline CDR1 and CDR2 sequences are SGHRS and YFSETQ. CDR3 in amino acids: CASNEGNTIYF. CDR3 DNA sequence: TGCGCCAGCAACGAAGGAAACACCATATATTTT. Together with reference TRBV5-1 and TRBJ1-3, the CDR3 gives the full variable domain: KAGVTQTPRYLIKTRGQQVTLSCSPISGHRSVSWYQQTPGQGLQFLFEYFSETQRNKGNFPGRFSGRQFSNSRSEMNVSTLELGDSALYLCASNEGNTIYFGEGSWLTVV.

This chain links TRBV4-1 with TRBJ2-4, with D possibly being TRBD2 (7 bases). This CDR3 comprises 15 residues. Germline CDR1 and CDR2: MGHRA and YSYEKL. The germline V and J ends were trimmed by 0 bases and 9 bases, with 15 bases remaining between them. CDR3 in amino acids: CASSQEWGGTGIQYF. The DNA of the CDR3 is TGCGCCAGCAGCCAAGAATGGGGGGGCACGGGCATTCAGTACTTC.

This rearrangement joins TRBV9 to TRBJ1-3; no clear D. CDR1 is SGDLS and CDR2 is YYNGEE in the germline V gene. Trimming removed 2 bases from V and 4 bases from J, with 16 bases in between. The CDR3 contains 16 residues. CDR3 sequence: CASSVQVDPRGNTIYF. CDR3 DNA sequence: TGTGCCAGCAGCGTTCAGGTTGACCCGAGGGGAAACACCATATATTTT.

The rearrangement uses TRBV4-2 and TRBJ2-2; TRBD2 is a possible D gene (6 bases). Germline CDR1 reads LGHNA; CDR2 reads YNFKEQ. This CDR3 spans 18 amino acids. The V end was cut by 1 base, the J end by 0 bases, with 15 bases between. Here the CDR3 DNA reads TGTGCCAGCAGCCAAGGAAGAGGGGAGGCAACGAACACCGGGGAGCTGTTTTTT. Translation gives CASSQGRGEATNTGELFF.

The V gene is TRBV19, the J gene TRBJ1-6; D is unclear. Trimming shortened V by 3 bases and J by 9 bases, and 15 bases separated the two germline ends. CDR1 is LNHDA, CDR2 SQIVND, per germline (reference sequence). The CDR3 has 15 residues. In DNA, the CDR3 is TGTGCCAGTAGTATTATGGTGGCCCCTGGTTCACCCCTCCACTTT. Translating gives CASSIMVAPGSPLHF.

CDR3 in amino acids: CASSKQGGSSNQPQHF. The DNA for the CDR3 is TGTGCCAGCAGCAAACAGGGAGGGTCGAGCAATCAGCCCCAGCATTTT. The rearrangement links TRBV7-8 to TRBJ1-5, with D possibly being TRBD1 (6 bases). The CDR3 sequence is 16 residues long. V lost 5 bases and J lost 1, with 15 bases in between. Germline V gene sequence: CDR1 SGHVS, CDR2 FQNEAQ.

This clone came up once. This rearrangement joins TRBV28 to TRBJ2-2, with 12 bases lining up with TRBD2. CDR1 and CDR2 from the germline V gene are MDHEN and SYDVKM. The CDR3 runs 16 residues. J lost 6 bases, V lost 3 bases, and 5 bases had no gene match. CDR3 sequence reads: CASSFHASGGAGELFF. CDR3 DNA sequence: TGTGCCAGCAGTTTCCACGCTAGCGGGGGGGCCGGGGAGCTGTTTTTT.

The chain couples TRBV7-2 to TRBJ2-7; D is unclear. Per the germline V gene, CDR1 is SGHTA and CDR2 is FQGNSA. There are 12 residues in the CDR3. V was clipped by 6 bases and J by 4 bases, with 10 bases between them. The CDR3 bases are TGTGCCAGCAGTCGGACCTTTTACGAGCAGTACTTC. It translates to CASSRTFYEQYF.

The chain has TRBV10-3 and TRBJ2-1, with 13 bases lining up with TRBD2. Germline CDR1 reads ENHRY; CDR2 reads SYGVKD. The CDR3 extends over 15 amino acids. Trimming at V came to 3 bases and at J to 10 bases, leaving 6 bases not matched to a gene. The CDR3 DNA follows: TGTGCCATCAGTGAAGGACTAGCGGGGGCTTTCGAGCAGTTCTTC. This gives the protein CAISEGLAGAFEQFF.

V usage is TRBV30 and J usage is TRBJ1-2; the match to TRBD1 covers 10 bases. CDR3 length: 13 residues. V shed 2 bases and J 6 bases; nucleotides not matched to a gene: 3. Germline CDR1 is GTSNPN and CDR2 is SVGIG (reference sequence). The CDR3 spells CAWSRGQGDGYTF. The CDR3 DNA sequence: TGTGCCTGGAGTAGAGGACAGGGGGATGGCTACACCTTC. Drawing the rest from reference TRBV30 and TRBJ1-2, the complete variable domain is SQTIHQWPATLVQPVGSPLSLECTVEGTSNPNLYWYRQAAGRGLQLLFYSVGIGQISSEVPQNLSASRPQDRQFILSSKKLLLSDSGFYLCAWSRGQGDGYTFGSGTRLTVV.

This rearrangement joins TRBV2 to TRBJ1-1; D unclear. Trimming shortened V by 6 bases and J by 1 base, and 15 bases separated the two germline ends. The V gene's germline CDR1 is SNHLY and CDR2 FYNNEI. This CDR3 has 15 residues. CDR3 sequence: CASRVEGDENTEAFF. CDR3 DNA: TGTGCCAGCAGGGTCGAGGGTGACGAGAACACTGAAGCTTTCTTT.

The chain couples TRBV7-8 to TRBJ2-7, with TRBD1 matching 12 bases. Germline CDR1 SGHVS, CDR2 FQNEAQ. The CDR3 spans 14 residues. V lost 6 bases and J lost 6; bases outside the gene matches: 6. CDR3 nucleotide sequence: TGTGCCAGCAGGGGACAGGGGGCTGGAGGCGAGCAGTACTTC. Translation gives CASRGQGAGGEQYF. Full variable domain (remainder filled in from reference TRBV7-8 and TRBJ2-7): GAGVSQSPRYKVAKRGQDVALRCDPISGHVSLFWYQQALGQGPEFLTYFQNEAQLDKSGLPSDRFFAERPEGSVSTLKIQRTQQEDSAVYLCASRGQGAGGEQYFGPGTRLTVT.

The CDR3 sequence: CASSEVLRGDGRYGYTF. CDR3 sequence (DNA): TGTGCCAGCAGTGAAGTGTTGAGGGGGGATGGGCGCTATGGCTACACCTTC. This chain links TRBV6-1 with TRBJ1-2, with D maybe TRBD1 (6 bases). Germline V gene lookup returns CDR1 MNHNS and CDR2 SASEGT. V lost 1 base and J lost 4, with 19 bases in between. The CDR3 length is 17 residues.

This clone was seen a handful of times. The chain recombines TRBV6-1 with TRBJ2-1; TRBD2 matches 11 bases. With V trimmed by 1 base and J by 5 bases, 1 base remained unmatched. This CDR3 comprises 15 residues. CDR1 and CDR2 (germline): MNHNS, SASEGT. The CDR3 protein is CASSEVAGGHNEQFF. The CDR3 DNA is TGTGCCAGCAGTGAAGTAGCGGGGGGGCACAATGAGCAGTTCTTC.

J is TRBJ2-2 and V is TRBV27, with 9 nucleotides matching TRBD1. The CDR3 totals 17 residues. CDR1 and CDR2 from the germline V gene are MNHEY and SMNVEV (reference sequence). V dropped 8 bases and J dropped 9; count of bases not matched to a gene: 19. For the CDR3, the DNA is TGTGCCAGCGGGTCTACACGCGGGGGACAGGGCGTCCGGGAGCTGTTTTTT. Protein product: CASGSTRGGQGVRELFF.

The chain employs TRBV24-1 and TRBJ2-5, with D perhaps matching TRBD2 (6 bases). V lost 2 bases and J 2 bases, leaving 14 bases between the germline ends. This CDR3 spans 16 amino acids. Germline V gives CDR1 KGHDR, CDR2 SFDVKD. The CDR3 DNA reads TGTGCCACCAGTGATTCTAATCCGGGGGTTCAAGAGACCCAGTACTTC. It encodes CATSDSNPGVQETQYF.

This clone was observed a single time. V usage is TRBV30 and J usage is TRBJ1-1, with 7 bases fitting TRBD1. The germline gives CDR1 GTSNPN, CDR2 SVGIG (reference sequence). V trimming: 4 bases; J trimming: 2 bases; junction bases outside the gene matches: 4. The CDR3 spans 13 residues. The CDR3 sequence is CAWTTGFNTEAFF. DNA of the CDR3: TGTGCCTGGACGACAGGGTTTAACACTGAAGCTTTCTTT.

CDR3: CASSLESVGLAFGEQFF. The CDR3 nucleotides read TGTGCCAGCAGCTTAGAAAGTGTAGGACTAGCTTTTGGTGAGCAGTTCTTC. The chain combines TRBV7-8 with TRBJ2-1; TRBD2 matches 8 bases. The CDR3 contains 17 residues. Germline loops: CDR1 SGHVS, CDR2 FQNEAQ. J lost 9 bases, V lost 1 base, and 14 bases had no gene match.

The V gene is TRBV27, the J gene TRBJ1-5; 9 nucleotides line up with TRBD1. CDR3 length: 14 amino acids. Germline loops: CDR1 MNHEY, CDR2 SMNVEV (reference sequence). Trimming at V came to 2 bases and at J to 5 bases, leaving 1 base not matched to a gene. CDR3 bases: TGTGCCAGCAGTTTAGGGACAGGGCATCAGCCCCAGCATTTT. Encoded protein: CASSLGTGHQPQHF.

This chain joins TRBV5-8 and TRBJ1-5, with D maybe TRBD1 (5 bases). The CDR3 extends over 15 amino acids. The germline CDR1 and CDR2 sequences are SGHTS and YDEGEE. V gave up 0 bases and J gave up 6 bases, with 13 bases separating them. The DNA of the CDR3 is TGTGCCAGCAGCTTGGGACAGACGAGAGCTCAGCCCCAGCATTTT. It codes for CASSLGQTRAQPQHF. Filled out from reference TRBV5-8 and TRBJ1-5, the complete variable domain reads EAGVTQSPTHLIKTRGQQATLRCSPISGHTSVYWYQQALGLGLQFLLWYDEGEERNRGNFPPRFSGRQFPNYSSELNVNALELEDSALYLCASSLGQTRAQPQHFGDGTRLSIL.